This T cell receptor beta chain was sequenced for a study of beta chain features in type 1 diabetes. The germline V gene encodes CDR1 MGHRA and CDR2 YSYEKL. The CDR3 totals 15 residues. V gave up 2 bases and J gave up 3 bases, with 10 bases separating them. What was sequenced were expressed TCRB transcripts, since all of the isolated RNA had been reverse transcribed. Generated by immunoSEQ multiplex PCR, the TCRdb table keeps only in-frame clones and is missing some. The sample contains almost 350,000 clones, about 19% of which appear only once. Material: naive CD4+ T cells from blood. The receptor was derived from a woman between 18 and 29 years old in good health. The chain employs TRBV4-1 and TRBJ1-4, with a tentative D call TRBD1 (6 bases). The CDR3 loop reads CASSQPQGANEKLFF. In DNA, the CDR3 is TGCGCCAGCAGCCAACCACAGGGTGCTAATGAAAAACTGTTTTTT.